This T cell receptor beta chain was recorded in a study of cytomegalovirus exposure and HLA in healthy donors. Study-wide context: A later analysis reported the approximately 120 validation repertoires used the same platform as the approximately 700 first-cohort repertoires.

The V gene lost 0 bases and the J gene lost 2 bases, with 8 bases spanning the gap. CDR3 length equals 14 residues. Germline V CDR1 and CDR2: SGHRS, YFSETQ. Study findings and constraints: Subsequent analysis showed first-cohort TCR clusters tending to co-occur in 120 or so validation repertoires. Associated with cytomegalovirus, according to the listing, were 150 to 200 TCR beta chains.

Assay: immunoSEQ multiplex PCR; the TCRdb copy retains only in-frame clones and omits some. The data show roughly 52,000 clones, approximately 90% seen once. Comment on this clone: Its antigen is not known.

The chain has TRBV5-1 and TRBJ1-1, with D possibly TRBD1 on 5 matching bases. The sequence was collected from a man between 18 and 29 years old in good health and CMV-seronegative. Material for sequencing was PBMCs. The CDR3 bases are TGCGCCAGCAGCTTGGGGGGCAGAAACACTGAAGCTTTCTTT. The encoded protein is CASSLGGRNTEAFF.